This T cell receptor beta chain was retrieved from a study of T-cell reconstitution after alpha-beta-depleted transplantation in children. Whole-study findings and limits: Several patients had high TCRbeta diversity at day 60; it came from surviving recipient T cells and thymic progenitors.

The TCRbeta library incorporated unique molecular identifiers. Using its own MiXCR run on the PCR reads, TCRdb lists one record per CDR3 protein. The sample holds around 580,000 distinct CDR3 sequences, 25% to 30% seen once. This clonotype has more than one count but fewer than ten. Its antigen is as yet unknown. The specimen comprised PBMCs, sampled before TCRalphabeta/CD19-depleted stem cell transplant. This clonotype originated in a boy in the first two years of life with Wiskott-Aldrich syndrome, due to receive a stem cell transplant.

This CDR3 reads CASSFAGGNYGYTF. In DNA, the CDR3 is TGCGCCAGCAGCTTCGCAGGGGGCAACTATGGCTACACCTTC. This chain connects TRBV5-1 to TRBJ1-2, with 8 bases matching TRBD1. The CDR3 covers 14 residues. The V gene's germline CDR1 is SGHRS and CDR2 YFSETQ. Unmatched junction bases numbered 2, after V lost 2 bases and J lost 2 bases.